This TCR beta chain was documented in a study of blood T cells in healthy people across ages. On the study more broadly: Template switching retrieved approximately one barcoded beta molecule for each two T cells. Points from the study as a whole: A greater number of naive CD4+ cells and higher diversity distinguished long-lived donors from aged donors.

As concerns this clonotype: Its target is unknown.

PCR was performed a second time for roughly 6 to 12 cycles using a sample-barcoded 5' primer and a J-beta primer mix. TCRdb reprocessed the 5' RACE reads with MiXCR, giving one entry per CDR3 protein. The profile shows 600,000 to 850,000 distinct CDR3 sequences, 25% of them singletons. PBMCs were isolated at a quantity of at least 7 million per sample. Germline V lookup: CDR1 SGHVS, CDR2 FQNEAQ. There are 16 residues in the CDR3. V dropped 5 bases and J dropped 2 bases, with 16 bases sitting between them. These data also formed part of another study, on T cells of mothers and their children.

The material sequenced was blood. V is TRBV7-8 and J is TRBJ2-1; D may be TRBD1 or TRBD2 (5 bases each). The origin of this receptor is a boy between 10 and 17 years old in good health. The CDR3 reads CASSLLQGVTYNEQFF. DNA of the CDR3: TGTGCCAGCAGCCTGCTTCAGGGAGTGACCTACAATGAGCAGTTCTTC.